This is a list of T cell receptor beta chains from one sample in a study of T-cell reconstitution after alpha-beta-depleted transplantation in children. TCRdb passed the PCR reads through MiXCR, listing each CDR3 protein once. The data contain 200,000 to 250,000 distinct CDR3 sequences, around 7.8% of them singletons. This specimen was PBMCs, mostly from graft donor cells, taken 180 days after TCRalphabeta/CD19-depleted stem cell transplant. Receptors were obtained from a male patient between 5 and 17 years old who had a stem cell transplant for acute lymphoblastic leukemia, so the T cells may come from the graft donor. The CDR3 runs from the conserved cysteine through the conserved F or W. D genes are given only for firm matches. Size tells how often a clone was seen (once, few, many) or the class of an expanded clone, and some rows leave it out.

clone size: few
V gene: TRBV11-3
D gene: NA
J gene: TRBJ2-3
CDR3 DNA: TGTGCCAGCAGCCCCGGTACGTGGGGGACGGATACGCAGTATTTT
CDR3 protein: CASSPGTWGTDTQYF

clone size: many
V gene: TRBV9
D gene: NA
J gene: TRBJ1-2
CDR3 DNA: TGTGCCAGCAGCGTAGATGGGGATGGAGGCTACACCTTC
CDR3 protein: CASSVDGDGGYTF

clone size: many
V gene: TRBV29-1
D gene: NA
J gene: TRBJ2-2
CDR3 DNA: TGCAGCGTTCAGGGAGGATATTTCACCGGGGAGCTGTTTTTT
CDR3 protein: CSVQGGYFTGELFF

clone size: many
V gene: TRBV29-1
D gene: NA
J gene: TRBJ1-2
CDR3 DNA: TGCAGCGTTGTATCAGGGTACGAGGATGGCTACACCTTC
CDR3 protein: CSVVSGYEDGYTF

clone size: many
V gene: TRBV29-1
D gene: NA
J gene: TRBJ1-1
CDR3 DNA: TGCAGCGTTGATGAGGGGAACACTGAAGCTTTCTTT
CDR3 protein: CSVDEGNTEAFF

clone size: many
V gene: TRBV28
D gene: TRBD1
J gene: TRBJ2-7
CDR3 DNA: TGTGCCAGCAGTTTACCCCGGGACAGAGTCGAATACGAGCAGTACTTC
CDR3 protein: CASSLPRDRVEYEQYF

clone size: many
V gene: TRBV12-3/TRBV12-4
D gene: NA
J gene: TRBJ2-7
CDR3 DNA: TGTGCCAGCAGTCCGGCCGCCAAACTAGGCTACGAGCAGTACTTC
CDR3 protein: CASSPAAKLGYEQYF

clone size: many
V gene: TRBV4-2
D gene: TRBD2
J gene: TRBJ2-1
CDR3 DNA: TGTGCCAGCAGCCCGGGACTAGCGGGAGTTGAGCAGTTCTTC
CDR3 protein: CASSPGLAGVEQFF

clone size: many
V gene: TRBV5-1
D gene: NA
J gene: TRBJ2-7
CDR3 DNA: TGCGCCAGCAGCTTGAAAGGACTTCATGGGGACGAGCAGTACTTC
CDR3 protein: CASSLKGLHGDEQYF

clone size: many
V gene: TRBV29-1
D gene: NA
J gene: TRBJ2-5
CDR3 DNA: TGCAGCGCTCGACAGACCCAAGAGACCCAGTACTTC
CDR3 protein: CSARQTQETQYF

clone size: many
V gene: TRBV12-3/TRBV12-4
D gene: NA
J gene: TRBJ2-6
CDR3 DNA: TGTGCCAGCAGCATTGACAAAAGGGTCTCTGGGGCCAACGTCCTGACTTTC
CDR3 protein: CASSIDKRVSGANVLTF

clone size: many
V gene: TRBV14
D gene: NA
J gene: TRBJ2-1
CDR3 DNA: TGTGCCAGCAGCCAAGAGCCGCGGAACAATGAGCAGTTCTTC
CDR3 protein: CASSQEPRNNEQFF

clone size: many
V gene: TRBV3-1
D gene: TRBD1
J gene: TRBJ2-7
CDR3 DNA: TGTGCCAGCAGCCGCCGGGACAGGCCATACGAGCAGTACTTC
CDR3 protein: CASSRRDRPYEQYF

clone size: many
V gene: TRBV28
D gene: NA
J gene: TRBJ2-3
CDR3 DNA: TGTGCCAGCAGTTTAACTCCAGATACGCAGTATTTT
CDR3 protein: CASSLTPDTQYF

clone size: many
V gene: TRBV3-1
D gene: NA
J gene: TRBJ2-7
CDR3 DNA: TGTGCCAGCAGCCAAGATACCCAGGGAGGTTCCTACGAGCAGTACTTC
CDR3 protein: CASSQDTQGGSYEQYF

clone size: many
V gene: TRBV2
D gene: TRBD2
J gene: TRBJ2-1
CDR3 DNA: TGTGCCAGCACCGGGGGGGGCGAGAGAGGGAAAAACAATGAGCAGTTCTTC
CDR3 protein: CASTGGGERGKNNEQFF

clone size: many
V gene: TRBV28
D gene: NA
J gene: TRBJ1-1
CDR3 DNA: TGTGCCAGCAGTCCCGGGTCTGGTGATACTGAAGCTTTCTTT
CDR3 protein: CASSPGSGDTEAFF

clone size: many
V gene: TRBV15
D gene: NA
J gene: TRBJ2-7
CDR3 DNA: TGTGCCACCAGCCATACACAGGGGACTCGTCGGGAGCAGTACTTC
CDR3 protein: CATSHTQGTRREQYF

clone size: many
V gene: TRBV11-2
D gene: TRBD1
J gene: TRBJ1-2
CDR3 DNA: TGTGCAAGCATGGGGCCGGGACAGGACTATGGCTACACCTTC
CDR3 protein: CASMGPGQDYGYTF

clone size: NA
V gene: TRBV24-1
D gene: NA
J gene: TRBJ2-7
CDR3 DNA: TGTGCCACCAGTGATACTACAGGGGAGCAGTACTTC
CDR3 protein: CATSDTTGEQYF

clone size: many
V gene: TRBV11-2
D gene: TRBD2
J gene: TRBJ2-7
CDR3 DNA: TGTGCCAGCAGCCCGCGGACTAGCGGGACTAGCTCCTACGAGCAGTACTTC
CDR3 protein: CASSPRTSGTSSYEQYF

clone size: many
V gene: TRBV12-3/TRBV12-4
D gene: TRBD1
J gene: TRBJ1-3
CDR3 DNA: TGTGCCAGCAGTTCATCGGACAGGGGGCTTGGAAACACCATATATTTT
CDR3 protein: CASSSSDRGLGNTIYF

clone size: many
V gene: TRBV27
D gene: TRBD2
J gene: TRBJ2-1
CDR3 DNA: TGTGCCAGCAGTTTCCTGGGAACACGGCCCTCTAGCGGGAGGGCCGGGGATGAGCAGTTCTTC
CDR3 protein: CASSFLGTRPSSGRAGDEQFF

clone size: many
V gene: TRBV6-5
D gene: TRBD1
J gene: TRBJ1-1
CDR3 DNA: TGTGCCAGCAGTTACGGACCGGGGACAGGGGGCCGGACTGAAGCTTTCTTT
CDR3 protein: CASSYGPGTGGRTEAFF

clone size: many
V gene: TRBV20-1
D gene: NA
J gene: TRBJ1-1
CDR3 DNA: TGCAGCGCCGGCGGAGGTACAGGGAACACTGAAGCTTTCTTT
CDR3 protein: CSAGGGTGNTEAFF

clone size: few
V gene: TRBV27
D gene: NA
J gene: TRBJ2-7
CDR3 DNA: TGTGCCAGCAGTTTATCGACGGGGACGGGCGAGCAGTACTTC
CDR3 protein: CASSLSTGTGEQYF

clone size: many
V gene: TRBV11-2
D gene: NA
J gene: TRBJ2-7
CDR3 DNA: TGTGCCAGCAGCTTTGGGGGCCCCGGAAGTCGCGAGCAGTACTTC
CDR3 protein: CASSFGGPGSREQYF

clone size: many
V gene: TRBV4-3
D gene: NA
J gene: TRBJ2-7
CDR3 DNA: TGCGCCAGCAGCCAAGATGGGGCGGCCTCCTACGAGCAGTACTTC
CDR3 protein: CASSQDGAASYEQYF

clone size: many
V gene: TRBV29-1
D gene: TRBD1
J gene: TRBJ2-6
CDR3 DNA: TGCAGCTCTTACAAGCCAGGGGGCGACGGGGGGGCCAACGTCCTGACTTTC
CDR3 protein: CSSYKPGGDGGANVLTF

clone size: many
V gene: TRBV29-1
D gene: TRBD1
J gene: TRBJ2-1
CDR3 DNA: TGCAGCGTTGAAGGGACAGGGATCAATGAGCAGTTCTTC
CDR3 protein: CSVEGTGINEQFF

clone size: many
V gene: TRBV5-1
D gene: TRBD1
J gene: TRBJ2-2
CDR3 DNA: TGCGCCAGCAGCTTGGCGGGACAGATGAGTACCGGGGAGCTGTTTTTT
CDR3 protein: CASSLAGQMSTGELFF

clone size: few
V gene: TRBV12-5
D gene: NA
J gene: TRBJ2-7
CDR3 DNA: TGTGCTAGTGGTTTGGGTCGGTGGGGGTCCTACGAGCAGTACTTC
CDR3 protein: CASGLGRWGSYEQYF

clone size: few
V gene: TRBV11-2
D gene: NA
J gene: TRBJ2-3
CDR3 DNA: TGTGCCAGCAGCTTTAGCCCGAACACAGATACGCAGTATTTT
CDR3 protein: CASSFSPNTDTQYF

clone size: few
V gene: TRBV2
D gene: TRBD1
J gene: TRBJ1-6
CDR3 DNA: TGTGCCAGCAGTGACCTGACAGGGAATAATTCACCCCTCCACTTT
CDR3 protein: CASSDLTGNNSPLHF

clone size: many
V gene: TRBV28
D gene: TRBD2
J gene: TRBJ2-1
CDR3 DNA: TGTGCCAGCAGTTGGACTAGCGGGAGCTCCTACAATGAGCAGTTCTTC
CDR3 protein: CASSWTSGSSYNEQFF

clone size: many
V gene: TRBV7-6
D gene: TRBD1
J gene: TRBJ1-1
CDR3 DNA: TGTGCCAGCAGCTTAGCGCAGGGGGACTTTGAAGCTTTCTTT
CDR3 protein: CASSLAQGDFEAFF